Following are 16 T cell receptor beta chains from one sample sequenced in a study of cytomegalovirus exposure and HLA in healthy donors. A multiplex PCR was run with 60 Vbeta primers and 13 Jbeta primers. Sequencing used immunoSEQ multiplex PCR; TCRdb keeps in-frame clones, though not all of them. The sample carries approximately 160,000 clones, roughly 80% recorded once. Specimen: PBMCs. The receptors stem from a boy younger than 10 in good health and CMV-seronegative.

This chain links TRBV23-1 with TRBJ2-2, with 7 positions matching TRBD1. TRBV23-1 is recorded as an ORF, its role being uncertain. This CDR3 spans 12 amino acids. The ends lost 10 bases at V and 8 bases at J; junction bases unmatched: 7. CDR3 residues: CATLTGKGELFF. The CDR3 DNA is TGCGCCACCTTGACAGGGAAAGGGGAGCTGTTTTTT.

For this clone: The sample contains more than one DNA sequence encoding this CDR3. The rearrangement joins TRBV7-9 to TRBJ2-7; TRBD2 matches 7 bases. The CDR3 covers 14 residues. Trimming removed 0 bases from V and 1 base from J; junction bases left unmatched: 0. Germline-derived CDR1 and CDR2 are SEHNR and FQNEAQ (reference sequence). For the CDR3, the DNA is TGTGCCAGCAGCTTAGCGGGAGGGTCCTACGAGCAGTACTTC. Amino acids: CASSLAGGSYEQYF.

V usage is TRBV11-2 and J usage is TRBJ2-7; D is possibly TRBD2 (6 bases). Looked up from germline, CDR1 is SGHAT and CDR2 is FQNNGV. This CDR3 spans 14 amino acids. Trimming left V 7 bases short and J 4 bases short, with 17 bases between. The CDR3 sequence is CASTTTPGGYEQYF. CDR3 in DNA: TGTGCCAGCACCACGACACCCGGAGGGTACGAGCAGTACTTC.

The chain employs TRBV28 and TRBJ2-7; D is uncertain. V lost 3 bases, J lost 3 bases, and 9 bases lay in between. Germline V gives CDR1 MDHEN, CDR2 SYDVKM. The CDR3 is 13 residues long. The CDR3 sequence: CASSLESVYEQYF. CDR3 in DNA: TGTGCCAGCAGTTTGGAGTCTGTCTACGAGCAGTACTTC. Full variable domain (rest looked up from reference TRBV28 and TRBJ2-7): DVKVTQSSRYLVKRTGEKVFLECVQDMDHENMFWYRQDPGLGLRLIYFSYDVKMKEKGDIPEGYSVSREKKERFSLILESASTNQTSMYLCASSLESVYEQYFGPGTRLTVT.

The J gene is TRBJ1-5, the V gene TRBV5-1; D possibly corresponds to TRBD1 (5 bases). The V end was cut by 4 bases, the J end by 3 bases, with 14 bases between. This CDR3 is 15 amino acids long. Germline V gene sequence: CDR1 SGHRS, CDR2 YFSETQ. CDR3 nucleotides: TGCGCCAGCAGCCCCGATGGGGCCAACAATCAGCCCCAGCATTTT. Protein product: CASSPDGANNQPQHF.

The chain uses TRBV27 and TRBJ2-6; D is ambiguous. CDR1 is MNHEY, CDR2 SMNVEV, per germline (reference sequence). V was pared by 5 bases and J by 4 bases, with 9 bases between. The length of the CDR3 is 14 residues. CDR3 amino acids: CASSPQSGANVLTF. CDR3 in DNA: TGTGCCAGCAGTCCCCAGTCGGGGGCCAACGTCCTGACTTTC. The variable domain in full, completed from reference TRBV27 and TRBJ2-6, reads EAQVTQNPRYLITVTGKKLTVTCSQNMNHEYMSWYRQDPGLGLRQIYYSMNVEVTDKGDVPEGYKVSRKEKRNFPLILESPSPNQTSLYFCASSPQSGANVLTFGAGSRLTVL.

The genes are TRBV5-5 and TRBJ2-7; 8 nucleotides match TRBD1. With V trimmed by 7 bases and J by 6 bases, 6 bases remained unmatched. Germline V gene sequence: CDR1 SGHKS, CDR2 YYEKEE (reference sequence). This CDR3 spans 12 amino acids. In DNA form, the CDR3 reads TGTGCCAGCCCCGACAGGGGCTCCGAGCAGTACTTC. Its translation: CASPDRGSEQYF.

CDR3 in amino acids: CASSVASQGIYNEQFF. The DNA of the CDR3 is TGTGCCAGCAGCGTAGCCTCACAGGGCATTTACAATGAGCAGTTCTTC. V usage is TRBV9 and J usage is TRBJ2-1; possibly TRBD1 for D (6 bases). The CDR3 is 16 residues long. Germline CDR1 is SGDLS and CDR2 is YYNGEE. Trimming stripped 0 bases from V and 4 bases from J, with 14 bases between.

V usage is TRBV19 and J usage is TRBJ1-5; the match to TRBD1 covers 10 bases. V shed 7 bases, J shed 6 bases, and the junction held 6 bases outside the gene matches. This CDR3 is 14 amino acids long. Germline-derived CDR1 and CDR2 are LNHDA and SQIVND (reference sequence). Written as DNA, the CDR3 is TGTGCCAGTACCGGAGGACAGGGGGTTCAGCCCCAGCATTTT. This translates into CASTGGQGVQPQHF.

The gene calls are TRBV7-9 and TRBJ2-7; 8 bases align to TRBD1. The junction had 3 bases not matched to a gene; V was cut back by 3 bases and J by 5 bases. Germline assignment: CDR1 SEHNR and CDR2 FQNEAQ (reference sequence). The CDR3 spans 13 residues. As DNA, the CDR3 is TGTGCCAGCAGCTTCGACAGGGGACACGAGCAGTACTTC. It yields the protein CASSFDRGHEQYF.

The chain employs TRBV10-3 and TRBJ2-1, with TRBD2 matching 11 bases. V lost 0 bases, J lost 6 bases, and 4 bases stayed unmatched. CDR1 ENHRY and CDR2 SYGVKD come from the germline V gene. CDR3 length: 16 amino acids. The CDR3 here is CAISESLAGAPNEQFF. DNA for the CDR3: TGTGCCATCAGTGAGTCACTAGCGGGAGCCCCCAATGAGCAGTTCTTC.

The rearrangement joins TRBV19 to TRBJ1-4; the D gene is possibly TRBD1 (6 bases). Deletions cut 0 bases from V and 8 bases from J, with 13 bases between. Germline CDR1 is LNHDA and CDR2 is SQIVND (reference sequence). The CDR3 has 15 amino acids. As DNA, the CDR3 is TGTGCCAGTAGTATAGAGGGACAAGACAAGGAAAAACTGTTTTTT. Translating gives CASSIEGQDKEKLFF.

CDR3 bases: TGTGCCAGCAGCTTGGCCAGGTCCCCTGCGCAGTACTTC. This sequence encodes CASSLARSPAQYF. The chain couples TRBV5-8 to TRBJ2-7; no firm D call. V lost 0 bases, J lost 9 bases, and 13 bases lay in between. The CDR3 covers 13 residues. CDR1 is SGHTS, CDR2 YDEGEE, per germline.

The chain recombines TRBV18 with TRBJ2-5, with 8 bases lining up with TRBD1. This CDR3 comprises 13 residues. With 4 bases clipped from V and 8 bases from J, the junction kept 6 bases outside the gene matches. Germline V gene sequence: CDR1 KGHSH, CDR2 LQKENI. The CDR3: CASSQAGQVTQYF. The CDR3 DNA reads TGTGCCAGCTCACAGGCGGGACAGGTTACCCAGTACTTC.

This clone was observed a handful of times. The chain is built from TRBV6-5 and TRBJ2-1; 7 bases fit TRBD1. The trim removed 8 bases at V and 3 bases at J, leaving 4 bases unmatched. Germline assignment: CDR1 MNHEY and CDR2 SVGAGI. The CDR3 sequence is 13 residues long. CDR3 sequence: CASWAGGYNEQFF. The DNA of the CDR3 is TGTGCCAGCTGGGCAGGGGGCTACAATGAGCAGTTCTTC.

This clone has a handful of counts. The DNA of the CDR3 is TGTGCCAGCAGTTACTCTGGGGAGGACTATGGCTACACCTTC. Translated, it gives CASSYSGEDYGYTF. The chain recombines TRBV6-6 with TRBJ1-2; D gene uncertain. Trimming took off 0 bases at V and 3 bases at J, with 8 bases between the two ends. The CDR3 contains 14 residues. The germline V gene encodes CDR1 MNHNY and CDR2 SVGAGI (reference sequence).